This TCR beta chain appears in the sequencing data of a study of T cells in Graves' hyperthyroidism and ophthalmopathy. This clonotype was observed at least ten times. RNA transcripts were the template for amplifying TCR beta CDR3 regions. The HTBI primer set was used in a first-round RT-PCR of the TCR CDR3. TCRdb re-derived calls from the multiplex PCR reads in MiXCR, one entry per CDR3 protein. The profile shows 490,000 or so distinct CDR3 sequences, roughly 15% of them singletons. This CDR3 contains 13 residues. The ends lost 6 bases at V and 2 bases at J; junction bases unmatched: 4. CDR1 SEHNR and CDR2 FQNEAQ come from the germline V gene (reference sequence).

The chain combines TRBV7-9 with TRBJ2-7; 7 nucleotides align to TRBD1. This receptor was obtained from a woman aged 25 to 39 with Graves' ophthalmopathy. The material sequenced was blood. CDR3 in amino acids: CASRGTAAYEQYF. DNA for the CDR3: TGTGCCAGCAGGGGGACAGCAGCCTACGAGCAGTACTTC.